A selection of T cell receptor beta chains follows, all from one sample in a study of vaccination effects on CD4 cells after COVID-19. These receptors have no known antigen. Clones were read by immunoSEQ multiplex PCR, and TCRdb kept only the in-frame ones, dropping some. The sample contains some 70,000 clones, around 80% of which appear only once. Source: CD4+ T cells from PBMCs cultured with HCoV-229E spike peptides, taken after COVID-19 vaccination. Receptors were obtained from a human donor who received a COVID-19 vaccine. Both conserved end residues are part of each CDR3. A D gene is named only where the DNA matches it firmly. Clone size is given for some rows only: seen once, a few or many times, or a class if the clone is expanded.

few	-	TRBJ1-5	TRBV2	TGTGCCAGCAGCGTACAGGGAGGCAATCAGCCCCAGCATTTT	CASSVQGGNQPQHF
once	-	TRBJ1-1	TRBV18	TGTGCCAGCTCACCAGTCGGGTGGGGGAACACTGAAGCTTTCTTT	CASSPVGWGNTEAFF
-	TRBD1	TRBJ1-2	TRBV6-5	TGTGCCAGCAGTACTGACAGGGGTCAGGGCTACACCTTC	CASSTDRGQGYTF
few	TRBD1	TRBJ1-2	TRBV6-5	TGTGCCAGCAGTCCACCGGGACAGGATGGCTACACCTTC	CASSPPGQDGYTF
-	-	TRBJ2-1	TRBV2	TGTGCCAGCAGTGACCCCTACCACAATGAGCAGTTCTTC	CASSDPYHNEQFF
-	TRBD1	TRBJ1-6	TRBV18	TGTGCCAGCTCACCACGGGACAGGGGGCGAAATTCACCCCTCCACTTT	CASSPRDRGRNSPLHF
-	-	TRBJ2-6	TRBV9	TGTGCCAGCAGCCGCTCTGGGGCCAACGTCCTGACTTTC	CASSRSGANVLTF
-	-	TRBJ2-1	TRBV5-6	TGTGCCAGCAGCACGTATGGAGGGGGACGGGGGATCGATGAGCAGTTCTTC	CASSTYGGGRGIDEQFF
-	-	TRBJ2-5	TRBV7-9	TGTGCCAGCAGCCCTATTCCCGAGACCCAGTACTTC	CASSPIPETQYF
-	-	TRBJ1-4	TRBV18	TGTGCCAGCTCACCACCGGTAGGAGGGCGCGGTGAAAAACTGTTTTTT	CASSPPVGGRGEKLFF
-	-	TRBJ1-5	TRBV19	TGTGCCAGTCTTGGTGGAACTGGAAGGCCCCAGCATTTT	CASLGGTGRPQHF
few	-	TRBJ1-1	TRBV11-2	TGTGCCAGCAGCTTAGTCGGGGGCACTGAAGCTTTCTTT	CASSLVGGTEAFF
-	-	TRBJ1-2	TRBV6-2/TRBV6-3	TGTGCCAGCAGTTACGCCGTTTATGGCTACACCTTC	CASSYAVYGYTF
-	TRBD1	TRBJ2-3	TRBV6-5	TGTGCCAGCAGTTACGACAGGGGCCGCACAGATACGCAGTATTTT	CASSYDRGRTDTQYF
-	-	TRBJ1-1	TRBV2	TGTGCCAGCGGACTTCTGAACACTGAAGCTTTCTTT	CASGLLNTEAFF
few	TRBD1	TRBJ1-5	TRBV28	TGTGCCAGCAGTGGACGGGACAGCCTCAATCAGCCCCAGCATTTT	CASSGRDSLNQPQHF
-	-	TRBJ2-2	TRBV6-1	TGTGCCAGCAGTGAAGGTTGGGGCACCAACACCGGGGAGCTGTTTTTT	CASSEGWGTNTGELFF